The 9 T cell receptor beta chains listed next were all sequenced from one sample in a study of cytomegalovirus exposure and HLA in healthy donors. PCR used 60 Vbeta primers and 13 Jbeta primers. The protocol was immunoSEQ multiplex PCR, while the TCRdb copy is restricted to in-frame clones and leaves out a portion. The data contain 97,000 or so clones, roughly 60% of them singletons. The specimen was PBMCs. The source is a human donor in good health.

This clone was seen more than once but under ten times. J is TRBJ2-2 and V is TRBV5-6; perhaps TRBD2 as D (5 bases). Trimming removed 0 bases at V and 4 bases at J, with 10 bases between. There are 15 residues in the CDR3. CDR1 is SGHDT and CDR2 is YYEEEE in the germline V gene. The CDR3 DNA reads TGTGCCAGCAGCTTGGGGAGGTTCTCCACCGGGGAGCTGTTTTTT. Its protein product is CASSLGRFSTGELFF.

This clone showed up just a few times. The chain uses TRBV5-1 and TRBJ2-7; D possibly corresponds to TRBD1 (6 bases). CDR3 size: 15 residues. Trimming took 2 bases from V and 2 from J, leaving 14 bases between them. Germline CDR1 and CDR2: SGHRS and YFSETQ. This CDR3 is CASSFSPQGPYEQYF. The CDR3 DNA sequence: TGCGCCAGCAGCTTTTCCCCACAGGGTCCCTACGAGCAGTACTTC.

This clone showed up just a few times. V and J are TRBV13 and TRBJ1-1; D is undetermined. The CDR3 spans 13 residues. V lost 4 bases and J 5 bases, leaving 11 bases between the germline ends. CDR1 PRHDT and CDR2 FYEKMQ come from the germline V gene (reference sequence). The CDR3 coding sequence is TGTGCCAGCAGCTCCATTTACAGTACTGAAGCTTTCTTT. Amino acid sequence: CASSSIYSTEAFF.

This CDR3 is CASSSGQGWEKLFF. CDR3 DNA sequence: TGCGCCAGCAGCTCCGGACAGGGTTGGGAAAAACTGTTTTTT. The rearrangement uses TRBV5-1 and TRBJ1-4; TRBD1 agrees at 8 bases. CDR1 and CDR2 (germline): SGHRS, YFSETQ. J was trimmed by 8 bases and V by 3 bases; bases with no gene match: 6. The CDR3 length is 14 residues.

The chain has TRBV5-1 and TRBJ2-5, with D possibly being TRBD1 (6 bases). The CDR3 is 13 residues long. V was shortened by 6 bases and J by 4 bases, with 13 bases between the two germline ends. Germline loops: CDR1 SGHRS, CDR2 YFSETQ. The CDR3 protein is CASKPTGPETQYF. The CDR3 nucleotides read TGCGCCAGCAAACCGACAGGACCAGAGACCCAGTACTTC.

The chain combines TRBV7-9 with TRBJ2-7; TRBD2 might be the D (6 bases). V was shortened by 5 bases and J by 5 bases, with 22 bases between the two germline ends. This CDR3 has 16 residues. Per the germline V gene, CDR1 is SEHNR and CDR2 is FQNEAQ (reference sequence). The CDR3 is CASSRRATEGSDEQYF. The CDR3 DNA follows: TGTGCCAGCAGCAGAAGGGCAACGGAGGGTTCCGACGAGCAGTACTTC. Full variable domain (remainder filled in from reference TRBV7-9 and TRBJ2-7): DTGVSQNPRHKITKRGQNVTFRCDPISEHNRLYWYRQTLGQGPEFLTYFQNEAQLEKSRLLSDRFSAERPKGSFSTLEIQRTEQGDSAMYLCASSRRATEGSDEQYFGPGTRLTVT.

The chain carries TRBV2 and TRBJ2-3, with 14 bases matching TRBD2. Trimming removed 5 bases from V and 3 bases from J; junction bases left unmatched: 7. The length of the CDR3 is 17 residues. In germline, CDR1 is SNHLY, CDR2 FYNNEI. The CDR3 here is CASSPGTSGRLTDTQYF. The DNA for the CDR3 is TGTGCCAGCAGTCCCGGGACTAGCGGGAGATTAACAGATACGCAGTATTTT.

The chain carries TRBV28 and TRBJ2-7; 9 bases match TRBD2. Germline V gene data show CDR1 as MDHEN and CDR2 as SYDVKM. This CDR3 region has 16 residues. Trimming cost V 1 base and J 3 bases; bases outside gene matches: 7. The CDR3 reads CASSLSPSGMVYEQYF. The CDR3 nucleotides are TGTGCCAGCAGTTTATCGCCTAGCGGGATGGTCTACGAGCAGTACTTC.

V usage is TRBV18 and J usage is TRBJ2-7; D might be TRBD1 (5 bases). The CDR3 length is 13 residues. Germline CDR1 reads KGHSH; CDR2 reads LQKENI. Trimming shortened V by 3 bases and J by 5 bases, and 11 bases separated the two germline ends. The DNA of the CDR3 is TGTGCCAGCTCACCTACAGGTCCCCACGAGCAGTACTTC. This codes for CASSPTGPHEQYF.